This T cell receptor beta chain was sequenced during a study of T cell changes during pregnancy in multiple sclerosis. Profiled with immunoSEQ multiplex PCR; TCRdb holds only in-frame clones, not every one. The data contain tens of thousands of clones, under 95% of them singletons. This clone was observed a single time. This CDR3 has 12 amino acids. Trimming took 5 bases from V and 4 from J, leaving 9 bases between them. Per the germline V gene, CDR1 is MDHEN and CDR2 is SYDVKM. The source is a female donor with multiple sclerosis, enrolled in a pregnancy study. V usage is TRBV28 and J usage is TRBJ2-7, with no clear D. Sequencing used CD4+ T cells from peripheral blood mononuclear cells, obtained in the second trimester of pregnancy. CDR3 region: CASSPRGYEQYF. CDR3 nucleotides: TGTGCCAGCAGTCCTCGAGGTTACGAGCAGTACTTC.